The 27 T cell receptor beta chains listed next were all sequenced from one sample in a study of blood T cell repertoires in COVID-19. Assay: immunoSEQ multiplex PCR; the TCRdb copy retains only in-frame clones and omits some. The sample lists approximately 180,000 clones, approximately 85% seen once, with under 3.5% in the top ten. Source material: peripheral blood. These receptors were obtained from a man in his sixties with acute or convalescent COVID-19.

This chain connects TRBV10-3 to TRBJ1-5; D unclear. Germline-derived CDR1 and CDR2 are ENHRY and SYGVKD. CDR3 length: 16 amino acids. Trimming took off 3 bases at V and 5 bases at J, with 17 bases between the two ends. Here the CDR3 reads CAISDVEAKGDQPQHF. The CDR3 coding sequence is TGTGCCATCAGTGATGTGGAAGCCAAGGGAGATCAGCCCCAGCATTTT.

The chain carries TRBV28 and TRBJ2-5; possible D gene TRBD2, 5 bases. Germline CDR1 reads MDHEN; CDR2 reads SYDVKM. V was clipped by 6 bases and J by 2 bases, with 10 bases between them. The CDR3 consists of 13 residues. CDR3 DNA: TGTGCCAGCAGCCGGGAACAACAAGAGACCCAGTACTTC. This gives the protein CASSREQQETQYF. The entire variable domain, with the rest obtained from reference TRBV28 and TRBJ2-5, is as follows: DVKVTQSSRYLVKRTGEKVFLECVQDMDHENMFWYRQDPGLGLRLIYFSYDVKMKEKGDIPEGYSVSREKKERFSLILESASTNQTSMYLCASSREQQETQYFGPGTRLLVL.

J is TRBJ2-7 and V is TRBV19; a possible D gene is TRBD2 (5 bases). The CDR3 runs 15 residues. V gave up 3 bases and J gave up 2 bases, with 14 bases separating them. CDR1 is LNHDA, CDR2 SQIVND, per germline (reference sequence). CDR3 loop: CASSIGVHRPYEQYF. For the CDR3, the DNA is TGTGCCAGTAGTATCGGGGTACACCGACCCTACGAGCAGTACTTC.

CDR3 in DNA: TGTGCCAGCTCACCTTATAGACAGGACACTGAAGCTTTCTTT. This sequence encodes CASSPYRQDTEAFF. The rearrangement links TRBV18 to TRBJ1-1, with D possibly being TRBD1 (6 bases). The ends were cut back, 3 bases at V and 3 bases at J, with 11 bases in the middle. Per germline, CDR1 KGHSH and CDR2 LQKENI. There are 14 residues in the CDR3.

This rearrangement joins TRBV27 to TRBJ1-1; the D is unclear. Trimming left V 5 bases short and J 3 bases short, with 16 bases between. Germline V gene data show CDR1 as MNHEY and CDR2 as SMNVEV (reference sequence). The CDR3 sequence is 15 residues long. CDR3: CASSPGSGSHTEAFF. The CDR3 DNA reads TGTGCCAGCAGTCCCGGCTCAGGTTCCCACACTGAAGCTTTCTTT.

The V gene is TRBV28, the J gene TRBJ2-3; 9 bases agree with TRBD1. The trim removed 6 bases at V and 1 base at J, leaving 5 bases unmatched. CDR1 MDHEN and CDR2 SYDVKM come from the germline V gene. The CDR3 totals 15 residues. CDR3 bases: TGTGCCAGCAGCGAGAGACAGGGGGGCACAGATACGCAGTATTTT. It translates to CASSERQGGTDTQYF.

This sequence joins TRBV19 and TRBJ1-4; D possibly corresponds to TRBD1 (6 bases). The CDR3 loop spans 15 amino acids. The germline V gene has CDR1 LNHDA and CDR2 SQIVND (reference sequence). V shed 11 bases and J shed 8 bases, with 24 bases lying between them. CDR3: CAAALRGGAVEKLFF. The CDR3 DNA sequence: TGTGCCGCTGCGCTACGGGGGGGCGCCGTGGAAAAACTGTTTTTT.

V usage is TRBV23-1 and J usage is TRBJ1-5; 10 nucleotides line up with TRBD1. TRBV23-1 is assigned to the ORF class and has an uncertain function. The CDR3 is 16 residues long. The ends lost 3 bases at V and 4 bases at J; junction bases unmatched: 6. The CDR3 region is CASSHRGTGENQPQHF. CDR3 nucleotide sequence: TGCGCCAGCAGTCATCGCGGGACAGGGGAGAATCAGCCCCAGCATTTT.

This clone occurred once. This chain joins TRBV5-1 and TRBJ1-4; 10 bases match TRBD1. CDR3 size: 16 residues. Germline CDR1 reads SGHRS; CDR2 reads YFSETQ. After removal of 4 bases from V and 1 base from J, the junction contained 4 bases not matched to a gene. CDR3 DNA sequence: TGCGCCAGCAGCGTGACAGGGGGCTTAACTAATGAAAAACTGTTTTTT. It translates to CASSVTGGLTNEKLFF. Complete variable domain (other parts from reference TRBV5-1 and TRBJ1-4): KAGVTQTPRYLIKTRGQQVTLSCSPISGHRSVSWYQQTPGQGLQFLFEYFSETQRNKGNFPGRFSGRQFSNSRSEMNVSTLELGDSALYLCASSVTGGLTNEKLFFGSGTQLSVL.

The chain carries TRBV6-5 and TRBJ1-2; D unresolved. This CDR3 has 13 residues. Trimming took 2 bases from V and 8 from J, leaving 12 bases between them. From germline, CDR1 is MNHEY and CDR2 SVGAGI. The DNA of the CDR3 is TGTGCCAGCAGTTACGAAGGAGTTGGGGGCTACACCTTC. It translates to CASSYEGVGGYTF.

V is TRBV19 and J is TRBJ2-7; TRBD2 aligns across 10 bases. J gave up 3 bases and V 3 bases, and 8 bases lay outside the gene matches. Germline assignment: CDR1 LNHDA and CDR2 SQIVND (reference sequence). The CDR3 is 16 amino acids. CDR3 nucleotides: TGTGCCAGTAGTATGGGAGGACTAGCGGACTTCTACGAGCAGTACTTC. Translation gives CASSMGGLADFYEQYF. Based on the CDR3 plus reference TRBV19 and TRBJ2-7, the full variable domain is DGGITQSPKYLFRKEGQNVTLSCEQNLNHDAMYWYRQDPGQGLRLIYYSQIVNDFQKGDIAEGYSVSREKKESFPLTVTSAQKNPTAFYLCASSMGGLADFYEQYFGPGTRLTVT.

V is TRBV7-2 and J is TRBJ2-3; 11 nucleotides align to TRBD2. Germline V lookup: CDR1 SGHTA, CDR2 FQGNSA. With V trimmed by 1 base and J by 0 bases, 6 bases remained unmatched. The CDR3 covers 18 residues. The CDR3 here is CASSLVGLAGVSTDTQYF. The CDR3 region has the DNA TGTGCCAGCAGCTTAGTCGGACTAGCGGGCGTTAGCACAGATACGCAGTATTTT.

V is TRBV30 and J is TRBJ2-7, with 14 bases fitting TRBD2. Germline V gives CDR1 GTSNPN, CDR2 SVGIG (reference sequence). The CDR3 has 16 residues. V shed 0 bases, J shed 5 bases, and the junction held 6 bases outside the gene matches. The CDR3 DNA follows: TGTGCCTGGAGTGTCCCGGGACTAGCGGGAGTAGACGAGCAGTACTTC. It codes for CAWSVPGLAGVDEQYF.

The chain carries TRBV28 and TRBJ2-4; tentative D call: TRBD2 (7 bases). The CDR3 spans 14 residues. Trimming stripped 9 bases from V and 0 bases from J, with 12 bases between. CDR1 and CDR2 from the germline V gene are MDHEN and SYDVKM. The CDR3 region is CASRGGLAKNIQYF. CDR3 nucleotide sequence: TGTGCCAGTAGGGGGGGCCTAGCCAAAAACATTCAGTACTTC.

The J gene is TRBJ2-1, the V gene TRBV28; TRBD1 aligns across 8 bases. Germline trimming cut 0 bases from V and 5 bases from J; bases unmatched to any gene: 6. CDR1 MDHEN and CDR2 SYDVKM come from the germline V gene. The CDR3 has 16 amino acids. Here the CDR3 reads CASSLWQGARDNEQFF. CDR3 coding DNA: TGTGCCAGCAGTTTATGGCAGGGGGCGCGGGACAATGAGCAGTTCTTC.

This clone was found a few times. This chain joins TRBV10-1 and TRBJ2-2; D ambiguous. The germline CDR1 and CDR2 sequences are WNHNN and SYGVQD (reference sequence). This CDR3 is 15 amino acids long. The germline V and J ends were trimmed by 9 bases and 7 bases, with 21 bases remaining between them. Here the CDR3 reads CARAAIYSKVGELFF. The CDR3, as DNA: TGCGCCAGGGCCGCGATCTACAGTAAGGTCGGGGAGCTGTTTTTT.

This clone was seen a handful of times. The V call is TRBV7-2, the J call TRBJ1-1; D might be TRBD1 (5 bases). Trimming took off 4 bases at V and 5 bases at J, with 11 bases between the two ends. The CDR3 covers 13 residues. The germline V gene encodes CDR1 SGHTA and CDR2 FQGNSA. The CDR3 nucleotides read TGTGCCAGCAGCTACTCAGACAGAACTGAAGCTTTCTTT. Translating it yields CASSYSDRTEAFF. Full variable domain (outside the CDR3, taken from reference TRBV7-2 and TRBJ1-1): GAGVSQSPSNKVTEKGKDVELRCDPISGHTALYWYRQSLGQGLEFLIYFQGNSAPDKSGLPSDRFSAERTGGSVSTLTIQRTQQEDSAVYLCASSYSDRTEAFFGQGTRLTVV.

This clone showed up just once. The chain couples TRBV11-2 to TRBJ2-6, with D perhaps matching TRBD1 (6 bases). The V and J ends lost 0 bases and 0 bases respectively, with 15 bases between them. Germline V gives CDR1 SGHAT, CDR2 FQNNGV. The CDR3 is 19 amino acids. CDR3 protein: CASSLDGRQASSGANVLTF. CDR3 coding DNA: TGTGCCAGCAGCTTAGATGGGCGACAGGCCTCCTCTGGGGCCAACGTCCTGACTTTC.

The J gene is TRBJ2-7, the V gene TRBV7-9; 10 bases are shared with TRBD2. Germline lookup yields CDR1 SEHNR and CDR2 FQNEAQ (reference sequence). This CDR3 has 18 amino acids. Losses at the gene ends were 4 bases for V and 3 bases for J; bases not matched to a gene: 15. The CDR3 DNA reads TGTGCCAGCAGCTCTACTTCCGCTAGCGGGAGATTGAGCTACGAGCAGTACTTC. It is translated as CASSSTSASGRLSYEQYF.

This chain's CDR3 is CASSPGDSNEKLFF. The DNA of the CDR3 is TGTGCCAGCAGCCCTGGGGACAGCAATGAAAAACTGTTTTTT. This sequence joins TRBV5-5 and TRBJ1-4; 7 nucleotides align to TRBD1. V lost 4 bases and J lost 5; bases outside the gene matches: 5. The CDR3 spans 14 residues. The germline CDR1 and CDR2 sequences are SGHKS and YYEKEE (reference sequence).

The V call is TRBV7-3, the J call TRBJ2-2; D remains ambiguous. The V gene lost 2 bases and the J gene lost 0 bases, with 10 bases spanning the gap. The CDR3 has 16 residues. The germline V gene encodes CDR1 SGHTA and CDR2 FQGTGA. The CDR3 bases are TGTGCCAGCAGCTTAGATAGCTTCACGAACACCGGGGAGCTGTTTTTT. This sequence encodes CASSLDSFTNTGELFF.

This chain links TRBV7-3 with TRBJ2-3, with D tentatively TRBD2 (5 bases). Germline V gene sequence: CDR1 SGHTA, CDR2 FQGTGA. Trimming took 2 bases from V and 4 from J, leaving 7 bases between them. This CDR3 has 13 residues. The CDR3 sequence: CASSLEGPDTQYF. The CDR3 DNA follows: TGTGCCAGCAGCTTAGAGGGCCCAGATACGCAGTATTTT.

The table lists this clone with a count of one. The rearrangement links TRBV24-1 to TRBJ2-5, with a possible D match to TRBD1 (5 bases). There are 15 residues in the CDR3. The V gene lost 4 bases and the J gene lost 5 bases, with 16 bases spanning the gap. Per the germline V gene, CDR1 is KGHDR and CDR2 is SFDVKD. CDR3 DNA sequence: TGTGCCACCAGTGACACGCGGTCAGGGAAGGAGACCCAGTACTTC. Its protein product is CATSDTRSGKETQYF.

The rearrangement links TRBV25-1 to TRBJ1-2; D unresolved. CDR3 size: 11 residues. The V and J ends lost 8 bases and 9 bases respectively, with 13 bases between them. Germline V gene sequence: CDR1 MGHDK, CDR2 SYGVNS. This CDR3 is CASFFGGSYTF. CDR3 in DNA: TGTGCCAGCTTCTTCGGCGGTAGCTACACCTTC.

The chain combines TRBV7-2 with TRBJ2-7, with a tentative D call TRBD1 (5 bases). The germline CDR1 and CDR2 sequences are SGHTA and FQGNSA. V gave up 1 base and J gave up 6 bases, with 13 bases separating them. This CDR3 contains 14 residues. CDR3 DNA: TGTGCCAGCAGCTTAGTATTAGGGGTCGGCGAGCAGTACTTC. Encoded protein: CASSLVLGVGEQYF. Filled out from reference TRBV7-2 and TRBJ2-7, the complete variable domain reads GAGVSQSPSNKVTEKGKDVELRCDPISGHTALYWYRQSLGQGLEFLIYFQGNSAPDKSGLPSDRFSAERTGGSVSTLTIQRTQQEDSAVYLCASSLVLGVGEQYFGPGTRLTVT.

The chain is built from TRBV10-3 and TRBJ2-1; no clear D gene. V lost 10 bases and J 0 bases, leaving 13 bases between the germline ends. The V gene's germline CDR1 is ENHRY and CDR2 SYGVKD. The CDR3 extends over 14 amino acids. CDR3 protein: CATLSPSSYNEQFF. The CDR3 DNA reads TGTGCCACCCTGTCCCCTAGCTCCTACAATGAGCAGTTCTTC.

The chain combines TRBV14 with TRBJ2-2; 7 bases are shared with TRBD2. There are 17 residues in the CDR3. The germline V gene encodes CDR1 SGHDN and CDR2 FVKESK. Trimming removed 5 bases from V and 4 bases from J; junction bases left unmatched: 13. This CDR3 is CASSSFLAAGGTGELFF. The CDR3 coding sequence is TGTGCCAGCAGCTCTTTTCTAGCGGCCGGGGGCACCGGGGAGCTGTTTTTT.